A single sample is the source of the 27 T cell receptor beta chains below, sequenced in a study of blood T cell repertoires in COVID-19. Sequencing used immunoSEQ multiplex PCR; TCRdb keeps in-frame clones, though not all of them. The sample records 100,000 or so clones, roughly nine tenths being singletons. The sample comprised peripheral blood. The receptors derive from a man aged 55 to 70 with acute or convalescent COVID-19.

Here the CDR3 DNA reads TGTGCCAGCAGCTCTCTAGCGGGAGGTACCGGGGAGCTGTTTTTT. Protein: CASSSLAGGTGELFF. The V call is TRBV7-9, the J call TRBJ2-2, with 11 bases lining up with TRBD2. Germline trimming cut 4 bases from V and 5 bases from J; bases unmatched to any gene: 3. Germline values: CDR1 SEHNR, CDR2 FQNEAQ (reference sequence). The CDR3 length is 15 residues.

This clone was seen a single time. V gene TRBV6-2 or TRBV6-3 combines with J gene TRBJ1-5, with D unresolved. There are 15 residues in the CDR3. The germline gives CDR1 MNHEY, CDR2 SVGEGT. V was clipped by 6 bases and J by 5 bases, with 17 bases between them. The DNA of the CDR3 is TGTGCCAGCAGGTACCGGCATCTACGGGATCAGCCCCAGCATTTT. Translated, it gives CASRYRHLRDQPQHF.

This chain joins TRBV6-5 and TRBJ2-7; 8 bases are shared with TRBD1. CDR1 and CDR2 from the germline V gene are MNHEY and SVGAGI. Germline trimming cut 0 bases from V and 3 bases from J; bases unmatched to any gene: 4. CDR3 size: 15 residues. The CDR3 DNA reads TGTGCCAGCAGTTACTCGGGGACAGGACACTACGAGCAGTACTTC. Encoded protein: CASSYSGTGHYEQYF.

The chain recombines TRBV7-9 with TRBJ1-2; 7 positions agree with TRBD1. This CDR3 spans 14 amino acids. J lost 8 bases, V lost 5 bases, and 11 bases had no gene match. Germline CDR1 is SEHNR and CDR2 is FQNEAQ (reference sequence). The CDR3: CASSVRDSPIGYTF. CDR3 bases: TGTGCCAGCAGCGTCCGGGACAGCCCTATCGGCTACACCTTC. The entire variable domain, with the rest obtained from reference TRBV7-9 and TRBJ1-2, is as follows: DTGVSQNPRHKITKRGQNVTFRCDPISEHNRLYWYRQTLGQGPEFLTYFQNEAQLEKSRLLSDRFSAERPKGSFSTLEIQRTEQGDSAMYLCASSVRDSPIGYTFGSGTRLTVV.

The chain employs TRBV2 and TRBJ1-3, with 9 bases fitting TRBD1. The CDR3 extends over 14 amino acids. Per germline, CDR1 SNHLY and CDR2 FYNNEI. V shed 6 bases and J 2 bases; nucleotides not matched to a gene: 2. CDR3 protein: CASRGTGPGNTIYF. The DNA of the CDR3 is TGTGCCAGCAGAGGGACAGGGCCTGGAAACACCATATATTTT. Variable domain in full (rest from reference TRBV2 and TRBJ1-3): EPEVTQTPSHQVTQMGQEVILRCVPISNHLYFYWYRQILGQKVEFLVSFYNNEISEKSEIFDDQFSVERPDGSNFTLKIRSTKLEDSAMYFCASRGTGPGNTIYFGEGSWLTVV.

V is TRBV3-1 (or the pseudogene TRBV3-2) and J is TRBJ2-2, with TRBD2 as a possible D gene (5 bases). The CDR3 has 12 amino acids. V gave up 4 bases and J gave up 9 bases, with 9 bases separating them. CDR1 LGHDT and CDR2 YNNKEL come from the germline V gene (reference sequence). The CDR3 is CASSRGSRELFF. The CDR3, as DNA: TGTGCCAGCAGCCGAGGGTCGAGGGAGCTGTTTTTT.

This clone was observed a single time. This sequence joins TRBV5-1 and TRBJ2-7, with a weak D call TRBD1 (6 bases). The CDR3 runs 14 residues. In germline, CDR1 is SGHRS, CDR2 YFSETQ. V was shortened by 0 bases and J by 6 bases, with 13 bases between the two germline ends. The CDR3 loop is CASSLDGGIPEQYV. In DNA form, the CDR3 reads TGCGCCAGCAGCTTGGATGGGGGCATTCCCGAGCAGTACGTC.

The chain is built from TRBV7-9 and TRBJ1-1; 8 bases align to TRBD1. V trimming: 1 base; J trimming: 10 bases; junction bases outside the gene matches: 11. CDR3 length equals 15 residues. Looked up from germline, CDR1 is SEHNR and CDR2 is FQNEAQ (reference sequence). CDR3 DNA: TGTGCCAGCAGCTTAGTGGAGACAGGGGCTTTCGGAGCTTTCTTT. The encoded protein is CASSLVETGAFGAFF. The full variable domain, its missing parts supplied by reference TRBV7-9 and TRBJ1-1, is DTGVSQNPRHKITKRGQNVTFRCDPISEHNRLYWYRQTLGQGPEFLTYFQNEAQLEKSRLLSDRFSAERPKGSFSTLEIQRTEQGDSAMYLCASSLVETGAFGAFFGQGTRLTVV.

The V and J genes are TRBV7-8 and TRBJ2-7; 8 nucleotides line up with TRBD1. The V gene's germline CDR1 is SGHVS and CDR2 FQNEAQ. The length of the CDR3 is 14 residues. The V gene end was trimmed by 5 bases and the J gene end by 6 bases; junction bases not matched to a gene: 9. The CDR3 loop is CASSQDRVVLEQYF. The CDR3 coding sequence is TGTGCCAGCAGCCAGGACAGGGTGGTCCTCGAGCAGTACTTC.

This chain joins TRBV18 and TRBJ2-7; D unresolved. Germline-derived CDR1 and CDR2 are KGHSH and LQKENI. Trimming removed 3 bases from V and 9 bases from J, with 18 bases in between. The CDR3 is 14 amino acids. CDR3 in amino acids: CASSPYMTPTVQYF. The CDR3 nucleotides are TGTGCCAGCTCACCTTATATGACACCGACGGTGCAGTACTTC.

The V gene is TRBV5-1, the J gene TRBJ1-1; D is possibly TRBD1 (5 bases). V lost 4 bases to trimming and J lost 1 base, with 20 bases between them. This CDR3 region has 17 residues. Germline CDR1 reads SGHRS; CDR2 reads YFSETQ. The CDR3 loop is CASSIQPAGLGNTEAFF. CDR3 nucleotide sequence: TGCGCCAGCAGCATACAACCAGCGGGGCTGGGGAACACTGAAGCTTTCTTT.

V is TRBV20-1 and J is TRBJ1-4; no reliable D call. The germline gives CDR1 DFQATT, CDR2 SNEGSKA (reference sequence). The V gene lost 3 bases and the J gene lost 2 bases, with 10 bases spanning the gap. The length of the CDR3 is 14 residues. CDR3 sequence (DNA): TGCAGTGCTAGTAGAGGAGGGACTAATGAAAAACTGTTTTTT. It is translated as CSASRGGTNEKLFF.

The chain links TRBV10-3 to TRBJ2-1; D uncertain. The CDR3 has 12 residues. V was shortened by 6 bases and J by 8 bases, with 11 bases between the two germline ends. Germline values: CDR1 ENHRY, CDR2 SYGVKD. CDR3 in DNA: TGTGCCATCAGCAACTACGCCGATGAGCAGTTCTTC. Translation gives CAISNYADEQFF.

CDR3 amino acids: CASSPQRSNEKLFF. The CDR3 DNA reads as TGTGCCAGCTCACCACAGAGGTCTAATGAAAAACTGTTTTTT. V is TRBV18 and J is TRBJ1-4; D gene ambiguous. V was trimmed by 1 base and J by 3 bases, leaving 6 bases between them. CDR1 and CDR2 from the germline V gene are KGHSH and LQKENI. This CDR3 region has 14 residues.

This chain's CDR3 is CASSTPGANGTEAFF. Here the CDR3 DNA reads TGTGCCAGTAGTACCCCAGGGGCTAACGGCACTGAAGCTTTCTTT. This chain joins TRBV19 and TRBJ1-1, with a possible D match to TRBD1 (6 bases). Germline CDR1 LNHDA, CDR2 SQIVND (reference sequence). This CDR3 contains 15 residues. Trimming took 4 bases from V and 4 from J, leaving 16 bases between them.

The gene calls are TRBV18 and TRBJ2-2, with D maybe TRBD2 (5 bases). Deletions cut 3 bases from V and 0 bases from J, with 11 bases between. The germline gives CDR1 KGHSH, CDR2 LQKENI. The CDR3 contains 16 residues. CDR3 protein: CASSPLWGANTGELFF. DNA for the CDR3: TGTGCCAGCTCACCCCTATGGGGAGCGAACACCGGGGAGCTGTTTTTT.

The chain couples TRBV30 to TRBJ1-1, with 8 nucleotides matching TRBD1. Unmatched junction bases numbered 7, after V lost 3 bases and J lost 10 bases. Germline CDR1 is GTSNPN and CDR2 is SVGIG (reference sequence). This CDR3 is 12 amino acids long. CDR3 sequence (DNA): TGTGCCTGGAGGGACAGGGAAGAGGGAGCTTTCTTT. This gives the protein CAWRDREEGAFF.

V usage is TRBV29-1 and J usage is TRBJ2-4, with D possibly TRBD2 on 8 matching bases. Per the germline V gene, CDR1 is SQVTM and CDR2 is ANQGSEA. The V and J ends lost 5 bases and 3 bases respectively, with 14 bases between them. CDR3 length: 14 residues. The CDR3 sequence is CSVWDSGGKNIQYF. CDR3 nucleotides: TGCAGCGTTTGGGACAGCGGGGGCAAAAACATTCAGTACTTC.

This clone appeared once. The V gene is TRBV9, the J gene TRBJ2-3; TRBD1 agrees at 8 bases. This CDR3 is 19 amino acids long. V was pared by 0 bases and J by 1 base, with 13 bases of the junction left unmatched. Germline-derived CDR1 and CDR2 are SGDLS and YYNGEE. The CDR3 is CASSVDGQGKPQGTDTQYF. The CDR3 nucleotides are TGTGCCAGCAGCGTAGATGGACAGGGTAAGCCTCAGGGCACAGATACGCAGTATTTT.

The CDR3 bases are TGTGCCGCGGGGGGGTTTTTTGGGAATCAGCCCCAGCATTTT. It translates to CAAGGFFGNQPQHF. The chain couples TRBV28 to TRBJ1-5; tentatively, D is TRBD1 (5 bases). Germline CDR1 is MDHEN and CDR2 is SYDVKM. This CDR3 comprises 14 residues. V gave up 11 bases and J gave up 4 bases, with 18 bases separating them. Drawing the rest from reference TRBV28 and TRBJ1-5, the complete variable domain is DVKVTQSSRYLVKRTGEKVFLECVQDMDHENMFWYRQDPGLGLRLIYFSYDVKMKEKGDIPEGYSVSREKKERFSLILESASTNQTSMYLCAAGGFFGNQPQHFGDGTRLSIL.

The V and J genes are TRBV11-3 and TRBJ2-5; weak D call: TRBD2 (6 bases). The length of the CDR3 is 14 residues. Germline V gives CDR1 SGHNT, CDR2 YENEEA. V lost 4 bases to trimming and J lost 1 base, with 10 bases between them. CDR3 residues: CASSSGLIQETQYF. The CDR3 DNA reads as TGTGCCAGCAGCTCGGGACTGATCCAAGAGACCCAGTACTTC.

This chain connects TRBV18 to TRBJ2-7, with TRBD2 identical over 7 bases. This CDR3 has 15 residues. After removal of 2 bases from V and 0 bases from J, the junction contained 4 bases not matched to a gene. Germline V CDR1 and CDR2: KGHSH, LQKENI. The CDR3 DNA reads as TGTGCCAGCTCACCATCCCCTAGCGGCTCCTACGAGCAGTACTTC. Protein product: CASSPSPSGSYEQYF. Filled out from reference TRBV18 and TRBJ2-7, the complete variable domain reads NAGVMQNPRHLVRRRGQEARLRCSPMKGHSHVYWYRQLPEEGLKFMVYLQKENIIDESGMPKERFSAEFPKEGPSILRIQQVVRGDSAAYFCASSPSPSGSYEQYFGPGTRLTVT.

This chain uses TRBV5-1 with TRBJ2-2, with D perhaps TRBD1 (5 bases). V lost 0 bases and J 3 bases, leaving 9 bases between the germline ends. CDR3 length equals 15 residues. CDR1 SGHRS and CDR2 YFSETQ come from the germline V gene. The CDR3 sequence is CASSLEGVHTGELFF. The CDR3 nucleotides read TGCGCCAGCAGCTTGGAAGGGGTTCACACCGGGGAGCTGTTTTTT.

This chain links TRBV10-3 with TRBJ1-5; 10 bases match TRBD1. Trimming took 3 bases from V and 2 from J; bases not matched to a gene: 7. The germline V gene encodes CDR1 ENHRY and CDR2 SYGVKD. The CDR3 covers 17 residues. Here the CDR3 DNA reads TGTGCCATCAGTGACGGGGACAGGGGTTTTGGCAATCAGCCCCAGCATTTT. Its translation: CAISDGDRGFGNQPQHF.

This chain connects TRBV2 to TRBJ2-3, with D tentatively TRBD2 (6 bases). Germline lookup yields CDR1 SNHLY and CDR2 FYNNEI. The CDR3 is 13 residues long. Trimming removed 5 bases from V and 4 bases from J, with 10 bases in between. This CDR3 reads CASSRLGADTQYF. In nucleotides, the CDR3 is TGTGCCAGCAGTCGACTAGGTGCAGATACGCAGTATTTT. Full variable domain (missing parts from reference TRBV2 and TRBJ2-3): EPEVTQTPSHQVTQMGQEVILRCVPISNHLYFYWYRQILGQKVEFLVSFYNNEISEKSEIFDDQFSVERPDGSNFTLKIRSTKLEDSAMYFCASSRLGADTQYFGPGTRLTVL.

CDR3 in amino acids: CASSLSGEGQPQHF. The CDR3 bases are TGTGCCAGCAGCTTGTCCGGGGAAGGTCAGCCCCAGCATTTT. J is TRBJ1-5 and V is TRBV5-4, with D hard to call. V was cut by 1 base and J by 6 bases, with 11 bases left in between. Germline loops: CDR1 SGHNT, CDR2 YYREEE (reference sequence). The CDR3 sequence is 14 residues long.

This chain joins TRBV5-1 and TRBJ2-3, with a possible D match to TRBD2 (6 bases). The CDR3 is made up of 16 amino acids. Deletions cut 4 bases from V and 4 bases from J, with 19 bases between. CDR1 SGHRS and CDR2 YFSETQ come from the germline V gene. CDR3 nucleotide sequence: TGCGCCAGCAGCACGCGGGGCCTCCTCAGCCCAGATACGCAGTATTTT. Its protein is CASSTRGLLSPDTQYF.